A single sample is the source of the 20 T cell receptor beta chains below, sequenced in a study of T cell repertoires in ileal Crohn's disease. Repertoires were generated with immunoSEQ multiplex PCR, while TCRdb's copy carries only in-frame clones and drops some. The table includes 11,000 to 15,000 clones, around 78% detected once. The sequenced sample consisted of ileal tissue. These receptors originate from an adult with Crohn's disease.

The rearrangement joins TRBV29-1 to TRBJ1-1, with a possible D match to TRBD1 (5 bases). The CDR3 has 13 residues. Per germline, CDR1 SQVTM and CDR2 ANQGSEA. Trimming took 6 bases from V and 1 from J, leaving 12 bases between them. The DNA of the CDR3 is TGCAGCGTCGAGACAGCCAAGAACACTGAAGCTTTCTTT. Protein product: CSVETAKNTEAFF. The variable domain in full, with the rest retrieved from reference TRBV29-1 and TRBJ1-1, is SAVISQKPSRDICQRGTSLTIQCQVDSQVTMMFWYRQQPGQSLTLIATANQGSEATYESGFVIDKFPISRPNLTFSTLTVSNMSPEDSSIYLCSVETAKNTEAFFGQGTRLTVV.

There are a few counts of this clone. J is TRBJ2-4 and V is TRBV27, with D perhaps TRBD2 (5 bases). This CDR3 spans 16 amino acids. The germline V gene encodes CDR1 MNHEY and CDR2 SMNVEV (reference sequence). V lost 3 bases, J lost 6 bases, and 18 bases lay in between. The CDR3 DNA sequence: TGTGCCAGCAGTTTTCTCGGGGAAGGGATTCCAAACATTCAGTACTTC. It is translated as CASSFLGEGIPNIQYF.

The chain recombines TRBV9 with TRBJ2-5; possible D gene TRBD1, 6 bases. The CDR3 is 15 amino acids. The V end lost 3 bases, the J end lost 1 base, and 13 bases lay between the germline ends. Per the germline V gene, CDR1 is SGDLS and CDR2 is YYNGEE. CDR3 amino acids: CASSAFGQTQETQYF. CDR3 nucleotides: TGTGCCAGCAGCGCGTTCGGACAGACCCAAGAGACCCAGTACTTC.

CDR3 sequence reads: CASKTLASGEQFF. The CDR3 DNA is TGTGCCAGTAAGACTTTGGCGAGCGGTGAGCAGTTCTTC. This chain links TRBV19 with TRBJ2-1; TRBD2 is a possible D gene (5 bases). V lost 7 bases to trimming and J lost 9 bases, with 16 bases between them. The CDR3 sequence is 13 residues long. From germline, CDR1 is LNHDA and CDR2 SQIVND (reference sequence). The whole variable domain, remainder taken from reference TRBV19 and TRBJ2-1, is DGGITQSPKYLFRKEGQNVTLSCEQNLNHDAMYWYRQDPGQGLRLIYYSQIVNDFQKGDIAEGYSVSREKKESFPLTVTSAQKNPTAFYLCASKTLASGEQFFGPGTRLTVL.

This chain joins TRBV5-1 and TRBJ2-2; D ambiguous. V was shortened by 1 base and J by 0 bases, with 4 bases between the two germline ends. Germline V CDR1 and CDR2: SGHRS, YFSETQ. This CDR3 region has 14 residues. CDR3 sequence reads: CASSLTANTGELFF. The CDR3 nucleotides are TGCGCCAGCAGCTTGACTGCGAACACCGGGGAGCTGTTTTTT.

The chain has TRBV10-2 and TRBJ2-4, with 10 positions matching TRBD2. The trim removed 0 bases at V and 0 bases at J, leaving 5 bases unmatched. The CDR3 covers 18 residues. Germline values: CDR1 WSHSY, CDR2 SAAADI. The chain's CDR3 is CASSESLAGEIAKNIQYF. CDR3 nucleotide sequence: TGCGCCAGCAGTGAGTCGCTAGCGGGGGAGATAGCCAAAAACATTCAGTACTTC.

V gene TRBV19 combines with J gene TRBJ2-7, with 11 bases identical to TRBD2. The germline V gene encodes CDR1 LNHDA and CDR2 SQIVND (reference sequence). The CDR3 covers 15 residues. The trim removed 4 bases at V and 4 bases at J, leaving 6 bases unmatched. The CDR3 DNA sequence: TGTGCCAGTAGTACCTTCCGGACTAGCGGGTACGAGCAGTACTTC. Amino acids: CASSTFRTSGYEQYF.

V usage is TRBV7-3 and J usage is TRBJ2-5; D gene uncertain. The last part of the DNA fits TRBJ2-7 better; the J call may be wrong. From germline, CDR1 is SGHTA and CDR2 FQGTGA. The CDR3 length is 12 residues. CDR3 coding DNA: TGTGCCAGCAGCATCCCCCCCTACGAGCAGTACTTC. The encoded protein is CASSIPPYEQYF.

The CDR3, as DNA: TGTGCCAGTAGTATCGAACTCTTCCTGAGGACTGAAGCTTTCTTT. Translated: CASSIELFLRTEAFF. The chain couples TRBV19 to TRBJ1-1; no definite D call. The CDR3 contains 15 residues. The V gene's germline CDR1 is LNHDA and CDR2 SQIVND (reference sequence). Trimming took off 3 bases at V and 5 bases at J, with 16 bases between the two ends.

The rearrangement uses TRBV30 and TRBJ2-2, with D possibly TRBD1 on 5 matching bases. The germline V and J ends were trimmed by 3 bases and 5 bases, with 10 bases remaining between them. The CDR3 loop spans 13 amino acids. Germline CDR1 is GTSNPN and CDR2 is SVGIG (reference sequence). CDR3 loop: CAWRSQGTGELFF. Here the CDR3 DNA reads TGTGCCTGGAGATCCCAGGGTACCGGGGAGCTGTTTTTT.

The rearrangement uses TRBV13 and TRBJ1-1; no clear D. The germline V and J ends were trimmed by 2 bases and 2 bases, with 3 bases remaining between them. Germline V CDR1 and CDR2: PRHDT, FYEKMQ (reference sequence). The CDR3 totals 12 residues. Written as DNA, the CDR3 is TGTGCCAGCAGCTTACTAAACACTGAAGCTTTCTTT. This sequence encodes CASSLLNTEAFF.

The genes are TRBV29-1 and TRBJ2-7; TRBD2 matches 13 bases. Per germline, CDR1 SQVTM and CDR2 ANQGSEA. The CDR3 consists of 15 residues. Unmatched junction bases numbered 7, after V lost 5 bases and J lost 3 bases. The CDR3 DNA is TGCAGCGTTCGACTAGCGGGAGGCCCAGGCTACGAGCAGTACTTC. Translation: CSVRLAGGPGYEQYF.

The chain is built from TRBV27 and TRBJ1-2, with 8 bases that match TRBD1. There are 15 residues in the CDR3. Trimming took 2 bases from V and 4 from J; bases not matched to a gene: 6. Germline assignment: CDR1 MNHEY and CDR2 SMNVEV (reference sequence). The CDR3 bases are TGTGCCAGCAGTTTAGGGGGACAGGTGGGCTATGGCTACACCTTC. Translated, it gives CASSLGGQVGYGYTF.

The rearrangement links TRBV4-2 to TRBJ1-1, with TRBD1 as a possible D gene (5 bases). The CDR3 has 14 residues. Per the germline V gene, CDR1 is LGHNA and CDR2 is YNFKEQ. V was trimmed by 4 bases and J by 3 bases, leaving 12 bases between them. The CDR3 nucleotides read TGTGCCAGCAGCCCCCAGGGTGTGGACACTGAAGCTTTCTTT. This sequence encodes CASSPQGVDTEAFF.

J is TRBJ2-5 and V is TRBV15; 7 bases match TRBD1. The V and J ends lost 5 bases and 2 bases, in that order; junction bases with no gene match: 5. CDR3 length equals 14 residues. Germline V gene sequence: CDR1 LNHNV, CDR2 YYDKDF (reference sequence). The CDR3 is CATSRDRMQETQYF. CDR3 bases: TGTGCCACCAGCCGGGACAGAATGCAAGAGACCCAGTACTTC. The variable domain in full, completed from reference TRBV15 and TRBJ2-5, reads DAMVIQNPRYQVTQFGKPVTLSCSQTLNHNVMYWYQQKSSQAPKLLFHYYDKDFNNEADTPDNFQSRRPNTSFCFLDIRSPGLGDTAMYLCATSRDRMQETQYFGPGTRLLVL.

The CDR3 DNA follows: TGCGCCGCAACACCGTTCCTTAGCGGGATTACGTCCTACGAGCAGTACTTC. Translating gives CAATPFLSGITSYEQYF. J is TRBJ2-7 and V is TRBV10-1; 8 bases line up with TRBD2. The ends lost 11 bases at V and 1 base at J; junction bases unmatched: 19. The CDR3 is made up of 17 amino acids. The germline V gene encodes CDR1 WNHNN and CDR2 SYGVQD (reference sequence).

The chain is built from TRBV7-3 and TRBJ1-1; D perhaps matches TRBD1 (6 bases). Germline CDR1 is SGHTA and CDR2 is FQGTGA. The CDR3 runs 15 residues. Trimming cost V 5 bases and J 4 bases, with 17 bases left between them. CDR3 coding DNA: TGTGCCAGCAGCCGATCGGGGGGGGCAGGCACTGAAGCTTTCTTT. This gives the protein CASSRSGGAGTEAFF.

This chain connects TRBV30 to TRBJ2-1; D is perhaps TRBD1 (6 bases). The CDR3 has 14 amino acids. In germline, CDR1 is GTSNPN, CDR2 SVGIG (reference sequence). The V and J ends lost 1 base and 9 bases respectively, with 16 bases between them. The CDR3 DNA is TGTGCCTGGAGTGCCTCGAGCAGAGGGGGTGAGCAGTTCTTC. The encoded protein is CAWSASSRGGEQFF.

This clone was observed a single time. The rearrangement links TRBV27 to TRBJ1-3; D not certain. Trimming cost V 0 bases and J 1 base, with 7 bases left between them. This CDR3 is built from 15 residues. Germline CDR1 and CDR2: MNHEY and SMNVEV (reference sequence). The CDR3 spells CASSLSILSGNTIYF. The CDR3 DNA sequence: TGTGCCAGCAGTTTATCAATCCTTTCTGGAAACACCATATATTTT.

This clone showed up just a few times. The genes are TRBV18 and TRBJ2-1, with 10 bases lining up with TRBD2. From germline, CDR1 is KGHSH and CDR2 LQKENI. This CDR3 contains 16 residues. V gave up 3 bases and J gave up 3 bases; unmatched junction bases: 5. CDR3 nucleotides: TGTGCCAGCTCACCGTCTAGCGGGAGTAACTACAATGAGCAGTTCTTC. Translation gives CASSPSSGSNYNEQFF. Supplemented by reference TRBV18 and TRBJ2-1, the full variable domain reads NAGVMQNPRHLVRRRGQEARLRCSPMKGHSHVYWYRQLPEEGLKFMVYLQKENIIDESGMPKERFSAEFPKEGPSILRIQQVVRGDSAAYFCASSPSSGSNYNEQFFGPGTRLTVL.